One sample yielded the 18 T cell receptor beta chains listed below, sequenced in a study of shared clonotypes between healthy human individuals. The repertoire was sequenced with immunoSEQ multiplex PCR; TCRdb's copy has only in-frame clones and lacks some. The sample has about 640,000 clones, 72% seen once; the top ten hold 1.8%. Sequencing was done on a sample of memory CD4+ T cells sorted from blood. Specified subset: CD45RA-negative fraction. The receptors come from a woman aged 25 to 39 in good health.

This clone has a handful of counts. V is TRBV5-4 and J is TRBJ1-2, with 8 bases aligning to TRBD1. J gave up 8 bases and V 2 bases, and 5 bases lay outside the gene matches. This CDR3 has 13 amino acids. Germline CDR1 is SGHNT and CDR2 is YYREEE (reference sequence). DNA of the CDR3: TGTGCCAGCAGCTTTACAGGGGGTGGCGGCTACACCTTC. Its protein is CASSFTGGGGYTF.

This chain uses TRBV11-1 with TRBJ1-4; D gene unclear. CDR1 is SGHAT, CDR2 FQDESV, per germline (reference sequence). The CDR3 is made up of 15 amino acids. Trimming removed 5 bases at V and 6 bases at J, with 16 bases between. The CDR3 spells CASSPRTLGHEKLFF. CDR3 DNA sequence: TGTGCCAGCAGCCCGCGAACCCTAGGACATGAAAAACTGTTTTTT.

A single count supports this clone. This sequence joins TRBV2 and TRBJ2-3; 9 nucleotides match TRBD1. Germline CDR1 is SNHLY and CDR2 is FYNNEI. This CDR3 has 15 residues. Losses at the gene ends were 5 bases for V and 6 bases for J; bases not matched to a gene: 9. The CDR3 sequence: CASSSGQGLGDTQYF. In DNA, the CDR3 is TGTGCCAGCAGTAGTGGACAGGGGCTGGGGGATACGCAGTATTTT.

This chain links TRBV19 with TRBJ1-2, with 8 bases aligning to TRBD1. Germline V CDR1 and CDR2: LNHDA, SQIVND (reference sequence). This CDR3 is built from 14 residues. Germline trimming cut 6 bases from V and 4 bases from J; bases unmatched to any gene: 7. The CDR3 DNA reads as TGTGCCAGTAGGCCAGCGGACAGGGCCTATGGCTACACCTTC. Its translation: CASRPADRAYGYTF. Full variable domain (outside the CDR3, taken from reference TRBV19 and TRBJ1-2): DGGITQSPKYLFRKEGQNVTLSCEQNLNHDAMYWYRQDPGQGLRLIYYSQIVNDFQKGDIAEGYSVSREKKESFPLTVTSAQKNPTAFYLCASRPADRAYGYTFGSGTRLTVV.

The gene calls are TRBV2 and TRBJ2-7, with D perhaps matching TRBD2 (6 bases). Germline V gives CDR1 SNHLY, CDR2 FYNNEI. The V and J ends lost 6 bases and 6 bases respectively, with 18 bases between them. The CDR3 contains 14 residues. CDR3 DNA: TGTGCCAGCAGACGCCTAGCGTCGGCCGGCGAGCAGTACTTC. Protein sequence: CASRRLASAGEQYF.

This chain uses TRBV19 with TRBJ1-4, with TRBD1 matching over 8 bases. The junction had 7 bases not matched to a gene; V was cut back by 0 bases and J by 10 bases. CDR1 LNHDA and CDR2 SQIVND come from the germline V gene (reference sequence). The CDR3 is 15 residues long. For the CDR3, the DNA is TGTGCCAGTAGTATAGATCGACAGGGGAAGGGAAAACTGTTTTTT. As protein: CASSIDRQGKGKLFF.

CDR3 bases: TGTGCCAGCAGCCCAGCAGGGACGTCTGGAAACACCATATATTTT. This encodes CASSPAGTSGNTIYF. The rearrangement links TRBV7-2 to TRBJ1-3; D perhaps matches TRBD1 (5 bases). Trimming cost V 5 bases and J 1 base, with 12 bases left between them. Germline-derived CDR1 and CDR2 are SGHTA and FQGNSA. CDR3 length: 15 amino acids.

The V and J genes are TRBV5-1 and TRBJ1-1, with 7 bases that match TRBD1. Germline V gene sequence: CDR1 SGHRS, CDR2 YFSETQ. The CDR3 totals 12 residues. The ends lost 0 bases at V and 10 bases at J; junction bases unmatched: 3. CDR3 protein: CASSLDQGGAFF. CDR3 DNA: TGCGCCAGCAGCTTGGATCAGGGGGGAGCTTTCTTT. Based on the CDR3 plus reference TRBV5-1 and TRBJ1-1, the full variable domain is KAGVTQTPRYLIKTRGQQVTLSCSPISGHRSVSWYQQTPGQGLQFLFEYFSETQRNKGNFPGRFSGRQFSNSRSEMNVSTLELGDSALYLCASSLDQGGAFFGQGTRLTVV.

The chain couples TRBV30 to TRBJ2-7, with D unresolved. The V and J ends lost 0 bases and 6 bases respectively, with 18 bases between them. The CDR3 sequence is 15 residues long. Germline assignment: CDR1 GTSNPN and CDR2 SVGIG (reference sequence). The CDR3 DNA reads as TGTGCCTGGAGTGTAAAGGAGATAGGGTATGCCGAGCAGTACTTC. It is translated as CAWSVKEIGYAEQYF.

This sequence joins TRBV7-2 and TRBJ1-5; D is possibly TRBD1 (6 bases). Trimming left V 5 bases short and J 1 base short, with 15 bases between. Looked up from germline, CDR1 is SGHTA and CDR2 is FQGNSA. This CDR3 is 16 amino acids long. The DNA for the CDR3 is TGTGCCAGCAGCGGTACAGGGACTCTGAGCAATCAGCCCCAGCATTTT. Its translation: CASSGTGTLSNQPQHF.

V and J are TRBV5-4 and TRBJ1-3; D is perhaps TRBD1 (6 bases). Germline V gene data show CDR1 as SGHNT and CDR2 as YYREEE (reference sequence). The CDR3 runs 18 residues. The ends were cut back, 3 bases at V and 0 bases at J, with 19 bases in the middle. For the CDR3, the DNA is TGTGCCAGCAGCTCTAGGGGGTCGGAGCGGAGCTCTGGAAACACCATATATTTT. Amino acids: CASSSRGSERSSGNTIYF.

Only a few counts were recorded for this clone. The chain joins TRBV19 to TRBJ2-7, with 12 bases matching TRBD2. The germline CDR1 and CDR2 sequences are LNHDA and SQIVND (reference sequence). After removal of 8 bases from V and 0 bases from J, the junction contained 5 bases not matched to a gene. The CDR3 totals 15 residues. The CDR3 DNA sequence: TGTGCCAGTGCCCTGACTAGCGGGAGCTCCTACGAGCAGTACTTC. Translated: CASALTSGSSYEQYF.

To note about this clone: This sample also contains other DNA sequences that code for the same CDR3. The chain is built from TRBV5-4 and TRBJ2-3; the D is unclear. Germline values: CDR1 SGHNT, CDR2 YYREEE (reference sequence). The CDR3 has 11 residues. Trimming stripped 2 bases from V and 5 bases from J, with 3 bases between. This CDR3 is CASSFGDTQYF. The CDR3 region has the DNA TGTGCCAGCAGCTTTGGAGATACGCAGTATTTT.

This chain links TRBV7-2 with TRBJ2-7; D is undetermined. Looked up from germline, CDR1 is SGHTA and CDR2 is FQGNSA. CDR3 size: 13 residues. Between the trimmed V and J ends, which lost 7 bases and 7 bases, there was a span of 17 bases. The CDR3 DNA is TGTGCCAGCACCGAAGAAGCGTCTCGGGAGCAGTACTTC. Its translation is CASTEEASREQYF.

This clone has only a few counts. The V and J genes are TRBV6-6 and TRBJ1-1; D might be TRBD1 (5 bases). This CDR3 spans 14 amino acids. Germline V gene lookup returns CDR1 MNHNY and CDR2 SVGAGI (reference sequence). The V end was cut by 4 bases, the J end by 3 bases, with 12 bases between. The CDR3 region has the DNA TGTGCCAGCAGTTTAAGAAGGGACGACACTGAAGCTTTCTTT. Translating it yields CASSLRRDDTEAFF.

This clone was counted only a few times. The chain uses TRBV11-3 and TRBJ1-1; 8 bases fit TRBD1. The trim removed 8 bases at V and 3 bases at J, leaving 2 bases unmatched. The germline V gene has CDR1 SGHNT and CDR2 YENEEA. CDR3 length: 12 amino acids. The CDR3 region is CASSDRDTEAFF. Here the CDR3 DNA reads TGTGCCAGCTCGGACAGGGACACTGAAGCTTTCTTT.

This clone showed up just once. The CDR3 region has the DNA TGTGCCAGCTCACCAGCAATTAGACAGGGAGGAGAGACCCAGTACTTC. Translation: CASSPAIRQGGETQYF. This chain joins TRBV18 and TRBJ2-5, with D perhaps matching TRBD1 (7 bases). Trimming left V 2 bases short and J 4 bases short, with 17 bases between. The CDR3 consists of 16 residues. Looked up from germline, CDR1 is KGHSH and CDR2 is LQKENI.

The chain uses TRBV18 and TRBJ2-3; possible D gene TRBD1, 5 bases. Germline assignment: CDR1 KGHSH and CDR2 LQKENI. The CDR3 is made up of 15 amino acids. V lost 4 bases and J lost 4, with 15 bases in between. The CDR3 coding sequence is TGTGCCAGCTCACTGGCCCAGGGCGAGGCAGATACGCAGTATTTT. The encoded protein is CASSLAQGEADTQYF.